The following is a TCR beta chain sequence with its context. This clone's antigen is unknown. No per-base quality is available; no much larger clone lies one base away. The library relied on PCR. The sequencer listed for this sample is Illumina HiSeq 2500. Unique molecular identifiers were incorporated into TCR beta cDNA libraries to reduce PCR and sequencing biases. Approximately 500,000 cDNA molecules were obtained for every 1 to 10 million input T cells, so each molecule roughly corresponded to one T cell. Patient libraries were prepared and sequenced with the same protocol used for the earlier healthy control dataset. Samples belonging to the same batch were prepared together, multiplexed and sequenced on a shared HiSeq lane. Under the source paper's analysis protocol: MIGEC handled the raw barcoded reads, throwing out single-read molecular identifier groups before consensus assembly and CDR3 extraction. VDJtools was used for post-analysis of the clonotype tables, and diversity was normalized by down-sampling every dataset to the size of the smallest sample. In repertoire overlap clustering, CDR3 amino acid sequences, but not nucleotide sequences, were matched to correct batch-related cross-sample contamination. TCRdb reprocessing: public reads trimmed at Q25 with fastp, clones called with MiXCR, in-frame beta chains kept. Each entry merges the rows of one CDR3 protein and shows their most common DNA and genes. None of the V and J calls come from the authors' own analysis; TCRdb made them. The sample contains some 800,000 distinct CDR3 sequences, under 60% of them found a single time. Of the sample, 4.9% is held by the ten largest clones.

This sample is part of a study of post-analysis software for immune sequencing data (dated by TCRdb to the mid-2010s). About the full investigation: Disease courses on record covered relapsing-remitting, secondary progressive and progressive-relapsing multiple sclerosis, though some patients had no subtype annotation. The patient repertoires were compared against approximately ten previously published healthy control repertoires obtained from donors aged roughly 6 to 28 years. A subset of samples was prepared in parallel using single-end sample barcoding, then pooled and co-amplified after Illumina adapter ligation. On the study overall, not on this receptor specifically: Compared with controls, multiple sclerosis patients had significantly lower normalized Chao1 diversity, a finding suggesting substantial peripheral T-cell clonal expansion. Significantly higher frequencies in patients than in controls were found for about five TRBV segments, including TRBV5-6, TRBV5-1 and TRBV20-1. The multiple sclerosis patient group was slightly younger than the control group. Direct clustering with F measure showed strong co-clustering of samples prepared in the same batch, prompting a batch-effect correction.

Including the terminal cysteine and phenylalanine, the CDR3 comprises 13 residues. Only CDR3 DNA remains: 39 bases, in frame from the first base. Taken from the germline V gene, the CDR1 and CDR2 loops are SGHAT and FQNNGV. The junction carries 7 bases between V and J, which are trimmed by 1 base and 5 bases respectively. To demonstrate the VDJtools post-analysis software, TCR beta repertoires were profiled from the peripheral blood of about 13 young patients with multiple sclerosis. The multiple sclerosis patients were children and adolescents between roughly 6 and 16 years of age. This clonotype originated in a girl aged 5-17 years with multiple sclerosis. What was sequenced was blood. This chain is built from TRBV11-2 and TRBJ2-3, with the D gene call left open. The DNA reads TGTGCCAGCAGCTTAGTTAGACGAGATACGCAGTATTTT. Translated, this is CASSLVRRDTQYF.